The entry below gives a single T cell receptor (beta chain) sequence along with its context. The record originates from a study of blood T cell repertoires in COVID-19. The assay was immunoSEQ multiplex PCR, and TCRdb's table has in-frame clones only and misses some. The repertoire holds over 85,000 clones, with approximately 86% as singletons. J was trimmed by 7 bases and V by 5 bases; bases with no gene match: 10. The CDR3 runs 15 residues. CDR1 and CDR2 from the germline V gene are SGHTA and FQGNSA. The receptor's source is a man aged 35 to 55 with acute or convalescent COVID-19. The sample consisted of peripheral blood. The chain recombines TRBV7-2 with TRBJ1-3; TRBD1 aligns across 8 bases. The CDR3 DNA sequence: TGTGCCAGCAGCGCCCGACAGGGGTCTATCAACACCATATATTTT. This sequence encodes CASSARQGSINTIYF.